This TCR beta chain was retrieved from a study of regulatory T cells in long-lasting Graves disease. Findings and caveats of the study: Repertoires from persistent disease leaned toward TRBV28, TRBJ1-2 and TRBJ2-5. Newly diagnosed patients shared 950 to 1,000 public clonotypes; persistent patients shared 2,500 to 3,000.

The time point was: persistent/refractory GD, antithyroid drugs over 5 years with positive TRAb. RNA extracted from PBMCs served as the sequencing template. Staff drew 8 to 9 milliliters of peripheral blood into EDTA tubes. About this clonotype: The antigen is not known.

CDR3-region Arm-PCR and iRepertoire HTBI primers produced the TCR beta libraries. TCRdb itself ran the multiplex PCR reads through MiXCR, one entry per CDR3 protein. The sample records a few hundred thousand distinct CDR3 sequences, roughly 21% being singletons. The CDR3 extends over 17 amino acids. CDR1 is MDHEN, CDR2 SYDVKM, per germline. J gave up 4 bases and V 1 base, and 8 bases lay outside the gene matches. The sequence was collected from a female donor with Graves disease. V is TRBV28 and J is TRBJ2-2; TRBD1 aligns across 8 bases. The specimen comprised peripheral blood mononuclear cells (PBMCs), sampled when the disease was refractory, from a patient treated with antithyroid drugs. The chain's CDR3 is CASSLYGQGAVTGELFF. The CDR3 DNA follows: TGTGCCAGCAGTTTATATGGCCAGGGGGCGGTCACCGGGGAGCTGTTTTTT. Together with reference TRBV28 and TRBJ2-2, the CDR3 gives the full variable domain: DVKVTQSSRYLVKRTGEKVFLECVQDMDHENMFWYRQDPGLGLRLIYFSYDVKMKEKGDIPEGYSVSREKKERFSLILESASTNQTSMYLCASSLYGQGAVTGELFFGEGSRLTVL.